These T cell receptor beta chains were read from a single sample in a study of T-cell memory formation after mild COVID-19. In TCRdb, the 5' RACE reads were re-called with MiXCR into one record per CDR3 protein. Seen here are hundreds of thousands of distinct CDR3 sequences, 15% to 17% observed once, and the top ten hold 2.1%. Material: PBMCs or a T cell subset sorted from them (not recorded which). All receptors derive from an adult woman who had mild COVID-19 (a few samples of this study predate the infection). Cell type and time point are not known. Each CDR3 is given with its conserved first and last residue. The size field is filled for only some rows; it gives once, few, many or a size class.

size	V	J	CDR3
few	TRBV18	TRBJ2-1	CASSRGLAGADYNEQFF
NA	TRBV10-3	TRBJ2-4	CAISGDSPKNIQYF
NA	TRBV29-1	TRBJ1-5	CSVARGLDQPQHF
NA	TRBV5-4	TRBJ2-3	CASSLSSGKTYYTDTQYF
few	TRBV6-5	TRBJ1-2	CASNDRGSSNYGYTF
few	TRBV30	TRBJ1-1	CAWSVRRGSSEAFF
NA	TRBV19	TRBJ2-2	CASCHAGVTTGELFF
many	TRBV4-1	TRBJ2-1	CASSQVGGGLSYNEQFF
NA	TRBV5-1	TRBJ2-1	CASKTSGGADEQFF
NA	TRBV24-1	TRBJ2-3	CATSDLLGTGTDTQYF
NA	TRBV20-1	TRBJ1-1	CSAMDRVAFF
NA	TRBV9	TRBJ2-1	CASSVDRDEQFF
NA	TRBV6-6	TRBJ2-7	CASTGLGPREQYF
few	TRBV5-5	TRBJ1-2	CASSLDPPGQAIYGYTF
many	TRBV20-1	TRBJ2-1	CSARDTGVSEQFF
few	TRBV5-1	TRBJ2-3	CASSLDLAGGTDTQYF
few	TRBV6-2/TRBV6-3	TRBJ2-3	CASSYSSGASGNTDTQYF
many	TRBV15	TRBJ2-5	CATSTRAGEETQYF
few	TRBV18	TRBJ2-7	CASSRVGFSYEQYF
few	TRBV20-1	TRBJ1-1	CSARGQGLLSEAFF